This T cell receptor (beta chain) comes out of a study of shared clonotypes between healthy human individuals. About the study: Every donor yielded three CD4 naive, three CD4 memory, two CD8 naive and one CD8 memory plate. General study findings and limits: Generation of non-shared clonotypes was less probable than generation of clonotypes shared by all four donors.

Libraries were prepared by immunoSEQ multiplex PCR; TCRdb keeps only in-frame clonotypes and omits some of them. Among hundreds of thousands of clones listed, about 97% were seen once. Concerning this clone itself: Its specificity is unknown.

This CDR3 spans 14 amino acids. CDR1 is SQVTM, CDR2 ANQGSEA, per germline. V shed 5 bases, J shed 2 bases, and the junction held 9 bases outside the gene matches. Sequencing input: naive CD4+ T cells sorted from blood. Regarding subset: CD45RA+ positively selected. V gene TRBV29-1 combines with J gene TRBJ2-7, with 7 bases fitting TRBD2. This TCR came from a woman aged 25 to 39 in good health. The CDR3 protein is CSVKLTGGPYEQYF. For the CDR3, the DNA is TGCAGCGTTAAGCTAACGGGAGGCCCCTACGAGCAGTACTTC.